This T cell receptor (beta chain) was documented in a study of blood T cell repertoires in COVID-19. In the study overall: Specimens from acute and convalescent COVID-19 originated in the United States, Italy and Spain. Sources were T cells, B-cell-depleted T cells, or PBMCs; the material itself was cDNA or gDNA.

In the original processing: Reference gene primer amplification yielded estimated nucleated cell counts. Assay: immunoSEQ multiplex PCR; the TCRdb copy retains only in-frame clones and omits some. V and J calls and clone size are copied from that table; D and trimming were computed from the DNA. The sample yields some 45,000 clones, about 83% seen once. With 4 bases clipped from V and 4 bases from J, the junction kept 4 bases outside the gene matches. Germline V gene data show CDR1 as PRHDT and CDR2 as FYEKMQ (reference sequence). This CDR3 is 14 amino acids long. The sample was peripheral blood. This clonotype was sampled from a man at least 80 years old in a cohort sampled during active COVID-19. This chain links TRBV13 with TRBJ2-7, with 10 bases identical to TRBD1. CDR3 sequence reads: CASSSRDRGYEQYF. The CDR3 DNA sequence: TGTGCCAGCAGCTCAAGGGACAGGGGTTACGAGCAGTACTTC.